This paragraph reports one T cell receptor (beta chain). What antigen it recognizes has not been identified. The input lacks base qualities; no much larger clone sits a single base away. Measured from the cysteine to the phenylalanine, the CDR3 is 14 residues long. Solely the CDR3 DNA is kept, with 42 bases framed from the first base. The germline V gene encodes CDR1 KGHSH and CDR2 LQKENI. At the junction V is shortened by 0 bases and J by 4 bases; bases outside the gene matches: 2. Samples from volunteer blood donors who had recovered from COVID-19 were contributed by a second Seattle source. Each collaborating institution followed its own protocols to collect whole blood in K2EDTA tubes. For TCRbeta analysis, collaborator samples were shipped as frozen whole blood, as isolated PBMCs, or as DNA extracted from either sample type. TCRbeta CDR3 regions were amplified from genomic DNA using the immunoSEQ Assay, a bias-controlled multiplex PCR. Per the original workflow: Within the assay, amplification of reference gene primers was used to estimate how many nucleated cells each sample contained. To quantify the absolute abundance of each unique TCRbeta CDR3 rearrangement, sequence reads were collapsed and filtered. For each sample, productive Simpson clonality was calculated by taking the square root of Simpson's diversity index across productive rearrangements. The source is immuneACCESS, and TCRdb retained only in-frame sequences with V and J called. Part of the clones is not carried over; for the studies checked, unresolved V genes explain less than half of this, and the remainder is unexplained. That table furnishes V, J and clone size, whereas the DNA furnished D and trimming. The sample includes 210,000 or so clones, with about 85% observed a single time. Less than 15% of the sample is held by the ten biggest clonotypes.

These data come from a study of blood T cell repertoires in COVID-19 (dated by TCRdb to about 2020). In the study overall: Samples covering the acute and convalescent phases of COVID-19 were provided by collaborators in the United States, Italy and Spain. A freely available public database, intended as a resource for researchers studying the immune response to SARS-CoV-2, is where the repertoires were released. Nearly every sample came with metadata listing a de-identified subject ID, COVID-19 status, age in years and sex. The prospective study material was composed of cDNA or gDNA derived from T cells, B-cell-depleted T cells, or PBMCs. Subjects who had been exposed to COVID-19, were actively infected with it, or had recovered from it provided the deeply sampled blood TCRbeta repertoires that made up the dataset. Samples were obtained from the ongoing ImmuneRACE study (first 160 participants) and from some 1,300 subjects provided by 6 global collaborators. Where available, HLA class I and class II types were obtained from metadata supplied by the sample provider rather than from assay-based typing. What the work shows at the level of the full study, not this receptor alone: The quantity of clinical and demographic metadata differed by source and by participant and was supplied without curation.

The clonotype was recovered from a woman between 18 and 30 years old who had recovered from COVID-19. Sample: peripheral blood. The rearranged segments are TRBV18 and TRBJ1-2; 7 junctional bases match TRBD1. CDR3 region: CASSPPGGVYGYTF. The nucleotides read TGTGCCAGCTCACCACCAGGGGGCGTCTATGGCTACACCTTC.